This T cell receptor (beta chain) appears in the sequencing data of a study of blood T cells in healthy people across ages. This CDR3 spans 13 amino acids. Germline CDR1 and CDR2: SGHRS and YFSETQ. The sample holds many counts of this clonotype. A junction boundary mismatches the germline segment, possibly from a read error. The authors ran a second PCR of about 7 to 11 cycles using a sample-barcoded 5' primer and a J-beta primer mix. TCRdb independently ran MiXCR on the 5' RACE reads; one entry per CDR3 protein. The table records 730,000 or so distinct CDR3 sequences, around two fifths of them present only once.

The gene calls are TRBV5-1 and TRBJ2-4; 11 positions agree with TRBD1. Sequenced: blood. This TCR derives from a man older than 75 in good health. The CDR3 coding sequence is TGTGCCAGCAGCCGGGACAGGGGGGACATTCAGTACTTC. It specifies CASSRDRGDIQYF.